This TCR beta chain emerged from a study of beta chain features in type 1 diabetes. The V end lost 1 base, the J end lost 2 bases, and 9 bases lay between the germline ends. The CDR3 consists of 14 residues. Germline V gene sequence: CDR1 SEHNR, CDR2 FQNEAQ (reference sequence). This clone was seen more than once but under ten times. Antigen specificity is unknown. All of the isolated RNA was reverse transcribed, so expressed TCRB transcripts were sequenced. This table comes from immunoSEQ multiplex PCR, and its TCRdb copy is limited to in-frame clones, with some not included. The table has around 340,000 clones, less than 20% seen once. Whole-study results and caveats: Type 1 diabetes patients had VDJ junctions that carried fewer insertions and more deletions. Because the template was cDNA, high-expressing cells might be over-represented. A potential influence of HLA type upon TCRB rearrangement remained unresolved herein.

The clonotype originates from a woman aged 18-29 years in good health. V gene TRBV7-9 combines with J gene TRBJ2-7, with D tentatively TRBD2 (5 bases). Sequenced material: naive CD4+ T cells from blood. The CDR3 DNA sequence: TGTGCCAGCAGCTTAGATGCGGGCCCCTACGAGCAGTACTTC. It is translated as CASSLDAGPYEQYF.